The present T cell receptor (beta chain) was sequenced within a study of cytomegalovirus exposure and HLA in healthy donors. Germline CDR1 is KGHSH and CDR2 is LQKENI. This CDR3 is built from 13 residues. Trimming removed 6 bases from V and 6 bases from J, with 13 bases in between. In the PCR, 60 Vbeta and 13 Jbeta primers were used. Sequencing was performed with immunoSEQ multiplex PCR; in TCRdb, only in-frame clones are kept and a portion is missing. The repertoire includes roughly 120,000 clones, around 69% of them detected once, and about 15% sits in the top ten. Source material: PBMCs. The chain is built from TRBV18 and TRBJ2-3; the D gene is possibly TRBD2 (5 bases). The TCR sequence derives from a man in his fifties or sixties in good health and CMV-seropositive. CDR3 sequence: CASSQNGEDTQYF. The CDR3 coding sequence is TGTGCCAGCTCCCAAAACGGGGAGGATACGCAGTATTTT.